This TCR beta chain was profiled in a study of early T cells in non-severe SARS-CoV-2 infection. For the study at large: It was bulk RNA from unsorted whole blood that was sequenced, and the chains were unpaired.

Looked up from germline, CDR1 is SGHTA and CDR2 is FQGNSA. The trim removed 7 bases at V and 5 bases at J, leaving 7 bases unmatched. The CDR3 covers 13 residues. Findings and caveats of the study: CD4 and private specificities were missed by VDJdb matching, which favored anti-spike CD8 responses.

Researchers attached unique molecular identifiers to individual cDNA molecules. A single record per CDR3 protein comes from TCRdb applying MiXCR to the 5' RACE reads. The table lists around 46,000 distinct CDR3 sequences, 11% of them singletons. Many counts were recorded for this clonotype. Its antigen is as yet unknown. Sequenced material: whole blood. This receptor was taken from an adult who was a healthcare worker with PCR-confirmed SARS-CoV-2 infection or an uninfected control (not recorded which). This chain uses TRBV7-2 with TRBJ2-7; 8 nucleotides match TRBD2. The CDR3 here is CASTGRVFHEQYF. In DNA, the CDR3 is TGTGCCAGCACCGGGAGGGTTTTTCACGAGCAGTACTTC.